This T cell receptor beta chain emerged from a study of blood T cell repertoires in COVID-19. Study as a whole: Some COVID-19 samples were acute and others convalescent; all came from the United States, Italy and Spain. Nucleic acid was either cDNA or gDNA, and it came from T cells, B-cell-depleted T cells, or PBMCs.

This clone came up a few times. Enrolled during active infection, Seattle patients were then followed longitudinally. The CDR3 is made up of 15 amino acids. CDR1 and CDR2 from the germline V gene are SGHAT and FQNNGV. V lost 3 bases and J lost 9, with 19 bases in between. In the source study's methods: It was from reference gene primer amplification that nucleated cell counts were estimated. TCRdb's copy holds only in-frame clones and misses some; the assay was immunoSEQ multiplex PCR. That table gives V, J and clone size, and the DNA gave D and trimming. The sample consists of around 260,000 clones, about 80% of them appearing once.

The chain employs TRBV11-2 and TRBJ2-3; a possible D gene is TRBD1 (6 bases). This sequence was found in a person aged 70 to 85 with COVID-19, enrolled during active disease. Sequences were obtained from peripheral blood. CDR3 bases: TGTGCCAGCAGCTTTGAAGTCAGGGGAGTGTTCACGCAGTATTTT. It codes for CASSFEVRGVFTQYF.